A single sample is the source of the 4 T cell receptor beta chains below, sequenced in a study of blood T cell repertoires in COVID-19. The method was immunoSEQ multiplex PCR; TCRdb's version includes in-frame clones alone and lacks a portion of them. In the table there are under 150,000 clones, around 84% of which are singletons. Sequencing was done on a sample of peripheral blood. The receptors shown here come from a human donor in a cohort sampled during active COVID-19.

This chain connects TRBV18 to TRBJ1-1; maybe TRBD1 (5 bases). V dropped 0 bases and J dropped 7 bases, with 12 bases sitting between them. CDR3 length: 14 amino acids. Per germline, CDR1 KGHSH and CDR2 LQKENI. In DNA, the CDR3 is TGTGCCAGCTCACCACCGGGGGGGAAGCATGAAGCTTTCTTT. Translation gives CASSPPGGKHEAFF.

There are many counts of this clone. This chain's CDR3 is CASSKGGNYGYTF. Here the CDR3 DNA reads TGTGCCAGCAGCAAGGGAGGGAACTATGGCTACACCTTC. The chain employs TRBV5-4 and TRBJ1-2; D gene ambiguous. The CDR3 totals 13 residues. Trimming took off 4 bases at V and 2 bases at J, with 9 bases between the two ends. CDR1 SGHNT and CDR2 YYREEE come from the germline V gene (reference sequence).

The chain uses TRBV13 and TRBJ2-3, with TRBD2 matching 8 bases. The CDR3 totals 15 residues. Losses at the gene ends were 2 bases for V and 4 bases for J; bases not matched to a gene: 5. The germline V gene has CDR1 PRHDT and CDR2 FYEKMQ (reference sequence). CDR3 in DNA: TGTGCCAGCAGCTTAATGGTAGCGGGGCCAGATACGCAGTATTTT. Residues: CASSLMVAGPDTQYF.

This clone was observed a few times. The chain uses TRBV4-3 and TRBJ2-1, with TRBD2 matching 10 bases. The junction had 4 bases not matched to a gene; V was cut back by 4 bases and J by 1 base. This CDR3 is built from 16 residues. Germline CDR1 and CDR2: LGHNA and YSLEER. The CDR3 sequence: CASSLGAGGSYNEQFF. The CDR3 nucleotides read TGCGCCAGCAGCCTCGGAGCGGGGGGGTCCTACAATGAGCAGTTCTTC.